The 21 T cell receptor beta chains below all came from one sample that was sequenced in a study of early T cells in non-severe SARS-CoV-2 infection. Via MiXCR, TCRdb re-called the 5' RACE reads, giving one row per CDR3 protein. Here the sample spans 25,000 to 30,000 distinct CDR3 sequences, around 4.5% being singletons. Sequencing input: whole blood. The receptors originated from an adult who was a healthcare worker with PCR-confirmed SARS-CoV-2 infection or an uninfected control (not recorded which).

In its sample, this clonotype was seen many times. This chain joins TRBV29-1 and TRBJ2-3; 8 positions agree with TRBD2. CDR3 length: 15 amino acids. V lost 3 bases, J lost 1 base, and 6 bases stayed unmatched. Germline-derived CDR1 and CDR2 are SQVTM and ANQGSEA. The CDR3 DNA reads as TGCAGCGTTGACCCCCCAGCGGGAGGCACAGATACGCAGTATTTT. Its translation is CSVDPPAGGTDTQYF.

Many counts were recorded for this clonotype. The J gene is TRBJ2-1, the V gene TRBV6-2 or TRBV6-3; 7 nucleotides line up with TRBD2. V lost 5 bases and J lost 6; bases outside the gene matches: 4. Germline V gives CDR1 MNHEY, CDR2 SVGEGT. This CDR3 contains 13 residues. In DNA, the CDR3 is TGTGCCAGCAGTCACGGACTAGTCAATGAGCAGTTCTTC. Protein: CASSHGLVNEQFF.

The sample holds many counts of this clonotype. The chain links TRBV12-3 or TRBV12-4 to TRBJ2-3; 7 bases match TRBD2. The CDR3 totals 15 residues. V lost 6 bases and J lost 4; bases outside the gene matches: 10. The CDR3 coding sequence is TGTGCCAGCAGCCCTAGCGGCATCGGAGCAGATACGCAGTATTTT. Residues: CASSPSGIGADTQYF.

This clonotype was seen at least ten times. The CDR3 region is CASSLFNPGTDTQYF. The CDR3 region has the DNA TGCGCCAGCAGCTTGTTTAACCCCGGCACAGATACGCAGTATTTT. This chain connects TRBV5-1 to TRBJ2-3; no reliable D call. The V gene lost 1 base and the J gene lost 1 base, with 10 bases spanning the gap. This CDR3 is built from 15 residues. Per germline, CDR1 SGHRS and CDR2 YFSETQ.

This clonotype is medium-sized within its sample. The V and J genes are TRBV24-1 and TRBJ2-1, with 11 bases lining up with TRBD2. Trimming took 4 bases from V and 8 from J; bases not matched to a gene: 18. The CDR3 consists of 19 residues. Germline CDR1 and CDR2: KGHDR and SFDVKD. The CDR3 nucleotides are TGTGCCACCAGTGACACCGGGACTAGCGGACTTTCGCAACGCGATGAGCAGTTCTTC. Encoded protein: CATSDTGTSGLSQRDEQFF.

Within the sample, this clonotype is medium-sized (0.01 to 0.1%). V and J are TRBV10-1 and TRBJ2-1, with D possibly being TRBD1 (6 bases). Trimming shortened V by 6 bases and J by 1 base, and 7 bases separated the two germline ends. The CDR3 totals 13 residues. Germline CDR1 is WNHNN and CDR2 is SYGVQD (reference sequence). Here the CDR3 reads CASSRGSYNEQFF. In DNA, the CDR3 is TGCGCCAGCAGCAGGGGTTCCTACAATGAGCAGTTCTTC.

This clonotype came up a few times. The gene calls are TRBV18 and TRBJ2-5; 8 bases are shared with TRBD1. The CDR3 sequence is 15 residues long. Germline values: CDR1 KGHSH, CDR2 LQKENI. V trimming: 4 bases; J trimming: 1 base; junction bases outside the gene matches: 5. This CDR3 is CASSLGQAGQETQYF. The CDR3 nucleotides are TGTGCCAGCTCACTGGGACAGGCAGGCCAAGAGACCCAGTACTTC.

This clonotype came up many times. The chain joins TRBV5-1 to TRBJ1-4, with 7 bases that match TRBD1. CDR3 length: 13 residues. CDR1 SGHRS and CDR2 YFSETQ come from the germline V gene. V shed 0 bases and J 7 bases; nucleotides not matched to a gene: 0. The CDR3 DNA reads TGCGCCAGCAGCTTGGGACAGGGTGAAAAACTGTTTTTT. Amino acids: CASSLGQGEKLFF.

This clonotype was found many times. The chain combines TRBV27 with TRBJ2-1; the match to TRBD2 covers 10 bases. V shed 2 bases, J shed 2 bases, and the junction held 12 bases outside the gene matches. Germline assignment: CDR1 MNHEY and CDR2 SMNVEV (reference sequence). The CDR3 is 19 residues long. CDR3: CASSLMGLAGAPTYNEQFF. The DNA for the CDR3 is TGTGCCAGCAGTTTAATGGGGCTAGCGGGAGCCCCCACCTACAATGAGCAGTTCTTC.

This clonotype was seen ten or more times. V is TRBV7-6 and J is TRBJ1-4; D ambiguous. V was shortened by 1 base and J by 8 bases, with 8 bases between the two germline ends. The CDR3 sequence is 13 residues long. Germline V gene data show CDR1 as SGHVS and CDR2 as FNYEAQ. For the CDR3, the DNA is TGTGCCAGCAGCTTAGGGTTCCACGAAAAACTGTTTTTT. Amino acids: CASSLGFHEKLFF.

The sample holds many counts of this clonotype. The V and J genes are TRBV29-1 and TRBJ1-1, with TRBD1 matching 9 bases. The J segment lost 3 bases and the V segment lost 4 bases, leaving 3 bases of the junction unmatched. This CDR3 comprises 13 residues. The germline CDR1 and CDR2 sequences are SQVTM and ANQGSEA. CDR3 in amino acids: CSVVDRGDTEAFF. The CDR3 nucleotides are TGCAGCGTTGTAGACAGGGGGGACACTGAAGCTTTCTTT.

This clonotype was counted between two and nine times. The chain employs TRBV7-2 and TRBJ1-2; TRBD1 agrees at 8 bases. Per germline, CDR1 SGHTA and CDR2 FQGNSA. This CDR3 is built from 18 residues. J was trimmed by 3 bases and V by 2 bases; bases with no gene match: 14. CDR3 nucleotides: TGTGCCAGCAGCTTATGGCGTCTGGGGACAGGAAAGGACTATGGCTACACCTTC. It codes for CASSLWRLGTGKDYGYTF.

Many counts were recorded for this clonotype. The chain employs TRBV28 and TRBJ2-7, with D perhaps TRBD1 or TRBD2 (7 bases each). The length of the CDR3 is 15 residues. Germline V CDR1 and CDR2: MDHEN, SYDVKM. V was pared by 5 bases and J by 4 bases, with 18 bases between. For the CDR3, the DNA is TGTGCCAGCAGTCTAGGGGGGGCCAGGGGGTACGAGCAGTACTTC. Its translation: CASSLGGARGYEQYF.

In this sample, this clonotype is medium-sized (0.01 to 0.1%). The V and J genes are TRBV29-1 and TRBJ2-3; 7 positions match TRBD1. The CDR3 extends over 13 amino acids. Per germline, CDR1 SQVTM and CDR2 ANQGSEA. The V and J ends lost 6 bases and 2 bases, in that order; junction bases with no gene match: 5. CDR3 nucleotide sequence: TGCAGCGTCAGGACAGGACTCACAGATACGCAGTATTTT. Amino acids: CSVRTGLTDTQYF.

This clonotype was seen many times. CDR3 bases: TGTGCCAGCAGCCCAGCCCGGATAGATGGGGCCAACGTCCTGACTTTC. Protein sequence: CASSPARIDGANVLTF. J is TRBJ2-6 and V is TRBV7-8; D ambiguous. Germline values: CDR1 SGHVS, CDR2 FQNEAQ. There are 16 residues in the CDR3. The V end was cut by 5 bases, the J end by 3 bases, with 14 bases between.

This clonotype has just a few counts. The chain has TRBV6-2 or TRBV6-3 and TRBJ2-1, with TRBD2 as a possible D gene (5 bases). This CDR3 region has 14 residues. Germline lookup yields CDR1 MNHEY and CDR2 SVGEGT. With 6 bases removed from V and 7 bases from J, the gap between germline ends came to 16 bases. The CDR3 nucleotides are TGTGCCAGCAGCCGGACTCGTCTCTTGAATGAGCAGTTCTTC. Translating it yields CASSRTRLLNEQFF.

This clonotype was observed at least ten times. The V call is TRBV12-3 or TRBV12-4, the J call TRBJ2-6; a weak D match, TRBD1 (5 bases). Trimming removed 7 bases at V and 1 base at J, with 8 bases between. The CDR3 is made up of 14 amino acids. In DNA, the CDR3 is TGTGCCAGCACCTCAGGGTCTGGGGCCAACGTCCTGACTTTC. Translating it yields CASTSGSGANVLTF.

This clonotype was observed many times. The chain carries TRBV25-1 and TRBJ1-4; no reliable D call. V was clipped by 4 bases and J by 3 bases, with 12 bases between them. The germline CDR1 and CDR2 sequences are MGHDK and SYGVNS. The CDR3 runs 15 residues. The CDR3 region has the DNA TGTGCCAGCAGTGTGCCGGGATATTCTAATGAAAAACTGTTTTTT. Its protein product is CASSVPGYSNEKLFF. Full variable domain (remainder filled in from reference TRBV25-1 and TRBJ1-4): EADIYQTPRYLVIGTGKKITLECSQTMGHDKMYWYQQDPGMELHLIHYSYGVNSTEKGDLSSESTVSRIRTEHFPLTLESARPSHTSQYLCASSVPGYSNEKLFFGSGTQLSVL.

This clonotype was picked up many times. The CDR3 nucleotides read TGTGCCAGCAGCTCGTATAGACAGGAGGGGGATGAGCAGTTCTTC. Translation: CASSSYRQEGDEQFF. This chain uses TRBV7-9 with TRBJ2-1; either TRBD1 or TRBD2 may fit D (6 bases each). There are 15 residues in the CDR3. Trimming left V 4 bases short and J 8 bases short, with 18 bases between. CDR1 is SEHNR and CDR2 is FQNEAQ in the germline V gene (reference sequence).

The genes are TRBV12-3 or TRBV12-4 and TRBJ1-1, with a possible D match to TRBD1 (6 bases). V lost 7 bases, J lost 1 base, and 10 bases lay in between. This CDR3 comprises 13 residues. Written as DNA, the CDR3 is TGTGCCAGCACCTGGACAGCGAACACTGAAGCTTTCTTT. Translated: CASTWTANTEAFF.

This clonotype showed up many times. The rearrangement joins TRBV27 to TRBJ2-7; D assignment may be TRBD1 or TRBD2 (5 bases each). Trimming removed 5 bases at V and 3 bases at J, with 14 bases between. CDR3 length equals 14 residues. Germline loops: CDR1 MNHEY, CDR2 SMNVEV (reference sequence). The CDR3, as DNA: TGTGCCAGCAGTGCCCCGGGACGGTTCTACGAGCAGTACTTC. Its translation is CASSAPGRFYEQYF.